Sequencing of this TCR beta chain was carried out in a study of cytomegalovirus exposure and HLA in healthy donors. Germline V gives CDR1 SGHRS, CDR2 YFSETQ. The junction had 8 bases not matched to a gene; V was cut back by 6 bases and J by 6 bases. This CDR3 has 14 residues. Researchers ran the PCR with 60 Vbeta and 13 Jbeta primers. Authors' analysis steps: Later, about 80 million unique TCR beta chains were counted in an analysis, and approximately 10 million of them were shared. Using immunoSEQ multiplex PCR, the repertoire was profiled, and TCRdb retains in-frame clones only, with some absent. The V and J calls and clone size were taken over from that table, and D and trimming were inferred from the DNA. The table lists roughly 67,000 clones, around 80% of them singletons.

The sequencing input was PBMCs. The rearrangement joins TRBV5-1 to TRBJ2-2; 7 nucleotides agree with TRBD1. The receptor comes from a woman in her twenties or thirties in good health and CMV-seronegative. CDR3 region: CASTLQGDPGELFF. CDR3 nucleotide sequence: TGCGCCAGCACCCTCCAGGGGGACCCCGGGGAGCTGTTTTTT.